This TCR beta chain is drawn from a study of blood T cells in healthy people across ages. Study-level points and caveats: Unsorted PBMC input precluded a conclusive naive versus antigen-experienced comparison. TCR beta diversity, measured per million T cells, fell in a roughly linear way with age.

Together with a sample-barcoded 5' primer, a J-beta primer mix was included in a second PCR lasting 7 to 11 cycles. MiXCR was run by TCRdb on the 5' RACE reads, yielding one entry per CDR3 protein. The sample has some 1 million distinct CDR3 sequences, under 55% seen once. This clonotype came up a few times. Its antigen remains unknown. Caucasian, healthy and from Russia, the donors were aged between roughly 6 and 95. RNA extraction gave at least 5.5 micrograms of total RNA per sample. Sequences were obtained from blood. This sequence was found in a woman aged 55-70 years in good health.

The CDR3 DNA follows: TGCAGTGCTAGAGATGACAGGGGAGTCTACGAGCAGTACTTC. This codes for CSARDDRGVYEQYF. The chain combines TRBV20-1 with TRBJ2-7; TRBD1 agrees at 8 bases. The trim removed 0 bases at V and 3 bases at J, leaving 4 bases unmatched. Germline CDR1 is DFQATT and CDR2 is SNEGSKA (reference sequence). This CDR3 has 14 residues.